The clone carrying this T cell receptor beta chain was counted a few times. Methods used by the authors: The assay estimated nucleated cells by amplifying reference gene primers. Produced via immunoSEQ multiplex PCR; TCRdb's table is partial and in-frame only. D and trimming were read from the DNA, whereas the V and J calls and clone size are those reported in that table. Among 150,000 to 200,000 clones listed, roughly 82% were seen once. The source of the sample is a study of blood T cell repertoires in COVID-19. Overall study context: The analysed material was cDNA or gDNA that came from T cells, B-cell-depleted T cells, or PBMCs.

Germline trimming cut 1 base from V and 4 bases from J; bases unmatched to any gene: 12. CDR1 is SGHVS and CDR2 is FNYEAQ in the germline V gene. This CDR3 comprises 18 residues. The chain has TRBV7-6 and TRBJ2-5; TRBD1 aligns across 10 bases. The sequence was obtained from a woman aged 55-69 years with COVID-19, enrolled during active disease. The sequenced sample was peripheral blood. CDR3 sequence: CASSLELMGTGVGETQYF. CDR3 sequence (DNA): TGTGCCAGCAGCTTAGAACTAATGGGGACAGGGGTTGGAGAGACCCAGTACTTC.